The present entry profiles one TCR beta chain with its context. In its sample, this clonotype was seen many times. Which antigen it targets is not known. Base quality data are lacking; no much larger clone is found one base away. The meaning of the sample's treatment or condition label: live attenuated yellow fever vaccine strain. PBMCs were isolated from peripheral blood using a standard Ficoll-Paque protocol. Dynabeads CD4 and CD8 positive selection kits were used to isolate CD4 and CD8 T-cell fractions. TriZol was used to extract RNA from bulk PBMCs, CD4 and CD8 fractions, and dextramer-positive and dextramer-negative fractions. The listed sequencing device is Illumina NovaSeq 6000. TCR cDNA was synthesized by 5'RACE template switching, which introduced a universal primer site and unique molecular identifiers. Priming for cDNA synthesis came from both the TCR alpha and TCR beta constant segments. Two PCR steps were used to amplify libraries, with sample barcodes and sequencing adapters being added in the second step. Sequencing of libraries was done on Illumina HiSeq 2500 (2x100 bp) or NovaSeq (2x150 bp). From the authors' description of their analysis: Demultiplexing of reads and collapsing into UMI consensus sequences were performed with MIGEC, and V(D)J alignment was carried out with MiXCR. Using edgeR on replicate PBMC samples, clonotypes were called vaccine-responding if FDR was below 0.01 and the log2 fold change was above 5 up to day 15. Each bulk clonotype was labeled CD4 or CD8 based on which sequenced repertoire, CD4 or CD8, contained the clonotype at higher abundance. In TCRdb, the public reads were trimmed at Q25 with fastp and aligned with MiXCR, with productive beta chains retained. Entries are consolidated by CDR3 protein sequence, retaining the most common genes and DNA. The V and J calls and clone size are TCRdb's, not the authors'. For this sample the table gives some 260,000 distinct CDR3 sequences, of which about 5% were detected only once. Jointly, the top ten make up 3% to 4% of the sample.

This entry is derived from a study of T cells after yellow fever vaccination (dated by TCRdb to the late 2010s). At the level of the whole study: The SMART-Seq v4 Ultra Low Input RNA kit was used to prepare libraries from fractions with low cell numbers. To follow T-cell clones before and after both primary and booster YFV17D yellow fever vaccination, bulk TCR alpha and beta repertoires underwent longitudinal sequencing. Two healthy male donors, one aged 18 to 30 and one aged 30 to 40 years, were included in the cohort. Blood was drawn at multiple timepoints before and after primary and secondary immunization, with bulk PBMC replicates and cell subsets isolated. What the authors observed across the whole study: A small share of clonotypes occurred in both CD4 and CD8 compartments, likely arising from convergent recombination. Compared with the primary T-cell response, the secondary T-cell response was weaker but faster, peaking on day 5 rather than day 15. Computational filtering was needed because FACS-sorted repertoires could contain abundant contaminating clonotypes from the bulk population. Because only two donors were included in the study, the extent to which the findings can be generalized is limited. After the booster, most of the clones that had expanded following primary vaccination were detected again (approximately 96% of CD4 and roughly 88% of CD8), which suggests that memory was broadly maintained.

V drops 7 bases and J drops 4 bases, leaving 11 bases in between. CDR3 length: 13 amino acids, cysteine to phenylalanine. The CDR3 DNA has 39 bases and is translated from base 1. In this chain, TRBV12-3 or TRBV12-4 is recombined with TRBJ1-3; the D gene remains uncertain. The sample was CD4+ T cells sorted from PBMCs, taken on the day of the yellow fever booster vaccination. This clonotype originated in a man aged 18 to 30 who received the YFV17D yellow fever vaccine. The encoded CDR3 is CASIPPGGNTIYF. The sequenced DNA is TGTGCCAGCATTCCCCCCGGGGGAAACACCATATATTTT.